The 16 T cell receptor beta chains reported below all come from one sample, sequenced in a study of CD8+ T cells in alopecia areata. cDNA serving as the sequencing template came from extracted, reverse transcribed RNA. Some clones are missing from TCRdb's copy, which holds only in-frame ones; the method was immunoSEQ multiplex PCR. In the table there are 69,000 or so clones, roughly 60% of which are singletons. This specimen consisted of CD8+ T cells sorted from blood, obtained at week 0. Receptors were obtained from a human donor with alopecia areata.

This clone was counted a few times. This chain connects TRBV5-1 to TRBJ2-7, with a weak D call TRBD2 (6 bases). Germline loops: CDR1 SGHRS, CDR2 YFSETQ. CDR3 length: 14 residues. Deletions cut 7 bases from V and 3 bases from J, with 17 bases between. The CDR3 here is CASRGLAKNYEQYF. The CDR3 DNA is TGCGCCAGCCGTGGCCTAGCGAAGAACTACGAGCAGTACTTC. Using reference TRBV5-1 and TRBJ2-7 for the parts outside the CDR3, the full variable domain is KAGVTQTPRYLIKTRGQQVTLSCSPISGHRSVSWYQQTPGQGLQFLFEYFSETQRNKGNFPGRFSGRQFSNSRSEMNVSTLELGDSALYLCASRGLAKNYEQYFGPGTRLTVT.

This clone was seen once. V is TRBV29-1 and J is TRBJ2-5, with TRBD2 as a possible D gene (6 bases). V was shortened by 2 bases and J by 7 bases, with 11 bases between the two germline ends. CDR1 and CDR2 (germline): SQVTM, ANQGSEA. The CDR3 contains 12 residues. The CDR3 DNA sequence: TGCAGCGTTGAACTAAGGAGGGGGACCCAGTACTTC. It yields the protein CSVELRRGTQYF.

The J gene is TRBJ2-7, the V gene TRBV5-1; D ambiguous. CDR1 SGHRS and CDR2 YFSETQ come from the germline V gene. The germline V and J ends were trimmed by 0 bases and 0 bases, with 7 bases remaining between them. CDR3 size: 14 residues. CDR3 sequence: CASSLGRSSYEQYF. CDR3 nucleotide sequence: TGCGCCAGCAGCTTGGGACGGAGCTCCTACGAGCAGTACTTC.

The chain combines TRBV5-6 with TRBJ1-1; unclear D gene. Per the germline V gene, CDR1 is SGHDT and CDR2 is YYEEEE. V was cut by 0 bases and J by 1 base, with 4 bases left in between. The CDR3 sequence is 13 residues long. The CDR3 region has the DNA TGTGCCAGCAGCTTGGGAGAGAACACTGAAGCTTTCTTT. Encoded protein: CASSLGENTEAFF.

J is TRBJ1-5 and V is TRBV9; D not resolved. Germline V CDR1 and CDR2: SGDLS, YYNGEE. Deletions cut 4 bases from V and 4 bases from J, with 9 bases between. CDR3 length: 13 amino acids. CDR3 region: CASSSSGNQPQHF. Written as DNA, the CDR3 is TGTGCCAGCAGCTCGTCGGGAAATCAGCCCCAGCATTTT.

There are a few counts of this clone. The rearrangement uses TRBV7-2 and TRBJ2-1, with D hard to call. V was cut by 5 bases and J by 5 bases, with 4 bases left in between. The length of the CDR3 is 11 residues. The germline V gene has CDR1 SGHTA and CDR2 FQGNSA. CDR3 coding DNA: TGTGCCAGCAGCGTAGACAATGAGCAGTTCTTC. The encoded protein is CASSVDNEQFF.

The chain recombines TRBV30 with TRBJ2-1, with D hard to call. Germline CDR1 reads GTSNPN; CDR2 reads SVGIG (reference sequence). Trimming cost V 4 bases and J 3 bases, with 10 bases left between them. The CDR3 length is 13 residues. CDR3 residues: CAWTKEDYNEQFF. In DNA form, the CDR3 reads TGTGCCTGGACGAAAGAGGACTACAATGAGCAGTTCTTC.

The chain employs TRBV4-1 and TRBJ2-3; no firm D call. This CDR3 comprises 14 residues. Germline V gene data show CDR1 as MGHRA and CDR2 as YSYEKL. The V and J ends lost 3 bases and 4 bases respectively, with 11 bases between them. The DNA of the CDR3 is TGCGCCAGCAGCCAGAGGAGTGTCGCAGATACGCAGTATTTT. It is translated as CASSQRSVADTQYF.

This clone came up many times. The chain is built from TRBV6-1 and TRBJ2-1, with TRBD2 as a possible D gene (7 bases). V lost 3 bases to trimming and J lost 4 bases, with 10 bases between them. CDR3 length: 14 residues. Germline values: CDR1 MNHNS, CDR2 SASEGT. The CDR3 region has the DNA TGTGCCAGCAGTGAGGGGGGGCCTTACAATGAGCAGTTCTTC. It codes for CASSEGGPYNEQFF.

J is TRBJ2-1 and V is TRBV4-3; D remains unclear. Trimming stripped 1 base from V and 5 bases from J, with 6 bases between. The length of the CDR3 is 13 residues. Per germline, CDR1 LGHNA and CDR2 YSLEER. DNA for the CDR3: TGCGCCAGCAGCCAAGGTCCTGACAATGAGCAGTTCTTC. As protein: CASSQGPDNEQFF.

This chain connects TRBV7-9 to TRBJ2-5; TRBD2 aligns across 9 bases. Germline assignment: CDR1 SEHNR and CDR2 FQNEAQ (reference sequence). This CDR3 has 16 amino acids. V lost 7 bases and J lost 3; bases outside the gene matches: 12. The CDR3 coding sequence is TGTGCCAGCACCCGAGGGCAGCGGGGGGTCGAAGAGACCCAGTACTTC. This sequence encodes CASTRGQRGVEETQYF.

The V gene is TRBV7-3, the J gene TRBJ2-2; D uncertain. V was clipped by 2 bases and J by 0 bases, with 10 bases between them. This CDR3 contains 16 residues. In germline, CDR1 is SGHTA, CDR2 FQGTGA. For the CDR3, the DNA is TGTGCCAGCAGCTTAGAAGGGCCCGCGAACACCGGGGAGCTGTTTTTT. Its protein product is CASSLEGPANTGELFF.

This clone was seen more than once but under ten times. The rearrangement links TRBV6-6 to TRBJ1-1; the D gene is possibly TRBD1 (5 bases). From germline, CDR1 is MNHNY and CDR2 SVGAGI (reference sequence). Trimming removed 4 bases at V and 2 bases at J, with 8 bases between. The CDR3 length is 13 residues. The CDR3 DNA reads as TGTGCCAGCAGTTCGGACACTAACACTGAAGCTTTCTTT. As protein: CASSSDTNTEAFF.

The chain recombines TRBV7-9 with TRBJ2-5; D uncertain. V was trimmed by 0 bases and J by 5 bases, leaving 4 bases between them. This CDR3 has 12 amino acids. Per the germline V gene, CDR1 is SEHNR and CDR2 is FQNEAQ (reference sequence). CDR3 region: CASSLAVETQYF. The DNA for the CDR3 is TGTGCCAGCAGCTTAGCGGTCGAGACCCAGTACTTC.

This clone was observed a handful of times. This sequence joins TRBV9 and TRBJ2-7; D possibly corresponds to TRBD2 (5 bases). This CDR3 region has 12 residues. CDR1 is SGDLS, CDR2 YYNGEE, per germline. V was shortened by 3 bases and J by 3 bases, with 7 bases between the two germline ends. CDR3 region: CASSGRDYEQYF. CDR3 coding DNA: TGTGCCAGCAGCGGCCGGGACTACGAGCAGTACTTC.

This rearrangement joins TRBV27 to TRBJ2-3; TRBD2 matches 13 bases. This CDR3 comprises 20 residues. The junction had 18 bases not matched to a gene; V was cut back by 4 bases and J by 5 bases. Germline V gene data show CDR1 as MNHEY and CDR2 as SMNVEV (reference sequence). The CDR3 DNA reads TGTGCCAGCAGTTCCACAAAGGGACTAGCGGGAAGCCTTCGGGGAGATACGCAGTATTTT. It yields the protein CASSSTKGLAGSLRGDTQYF.